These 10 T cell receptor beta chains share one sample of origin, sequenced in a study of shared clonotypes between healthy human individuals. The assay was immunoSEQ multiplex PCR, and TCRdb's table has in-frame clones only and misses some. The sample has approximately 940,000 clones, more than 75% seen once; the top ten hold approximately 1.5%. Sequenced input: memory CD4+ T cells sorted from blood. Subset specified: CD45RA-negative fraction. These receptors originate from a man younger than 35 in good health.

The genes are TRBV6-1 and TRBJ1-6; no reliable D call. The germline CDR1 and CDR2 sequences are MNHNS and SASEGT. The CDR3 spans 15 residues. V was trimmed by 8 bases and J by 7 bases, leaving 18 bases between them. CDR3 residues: CASRGEGIANSPLHF. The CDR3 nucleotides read TGTGCCAGCCGCGGCGAGGGAATTGCAAATTCACCCCTCCACTTT.

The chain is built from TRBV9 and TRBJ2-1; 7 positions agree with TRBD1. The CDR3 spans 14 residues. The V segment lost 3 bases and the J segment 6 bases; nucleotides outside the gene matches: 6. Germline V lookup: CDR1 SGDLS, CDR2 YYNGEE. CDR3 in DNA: TGTGCCAGCAGCGAGACAGGGATAGGCAATGAGCAGTTCTTC. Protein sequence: CASSETGIGNEQFF.

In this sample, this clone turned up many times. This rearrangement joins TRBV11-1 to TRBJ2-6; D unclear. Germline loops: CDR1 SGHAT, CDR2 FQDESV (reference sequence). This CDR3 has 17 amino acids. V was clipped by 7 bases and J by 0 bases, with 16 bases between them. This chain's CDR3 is CASTPRTASSGANVLTF. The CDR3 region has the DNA TGTGCCAGCACTCCGCGAACCGCCAGCTCTGGGGCCAACGTCCTGACTTTC.

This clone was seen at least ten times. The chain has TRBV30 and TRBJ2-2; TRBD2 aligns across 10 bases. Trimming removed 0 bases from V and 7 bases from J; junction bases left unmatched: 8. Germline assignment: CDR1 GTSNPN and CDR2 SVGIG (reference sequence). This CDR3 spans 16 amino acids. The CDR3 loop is CAWSVAPWTSGGELFF. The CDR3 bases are TGTGCCTGGAGTGTTGCCCCTTGGACTAGCGGCGGGGAGCTGTTTTTT.

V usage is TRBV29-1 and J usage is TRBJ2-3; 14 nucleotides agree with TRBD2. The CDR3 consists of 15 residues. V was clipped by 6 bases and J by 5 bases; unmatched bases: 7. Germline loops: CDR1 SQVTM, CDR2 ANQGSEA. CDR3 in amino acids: CSVVGLAGAGDTQYF. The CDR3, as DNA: TGCAGCGTAGTGGGACTAGCGGGAGCAGGAGATACGCAGTATTTT.

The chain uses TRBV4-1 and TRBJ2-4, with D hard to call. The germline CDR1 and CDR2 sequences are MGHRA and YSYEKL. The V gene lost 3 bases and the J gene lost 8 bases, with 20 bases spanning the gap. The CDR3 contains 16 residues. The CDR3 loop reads CASSQSPPPNNDIQYF. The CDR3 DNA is TGCGCCAGCAGCCAGTCCCCCCCGCCAAACAACGACATTCAGTACTTC.

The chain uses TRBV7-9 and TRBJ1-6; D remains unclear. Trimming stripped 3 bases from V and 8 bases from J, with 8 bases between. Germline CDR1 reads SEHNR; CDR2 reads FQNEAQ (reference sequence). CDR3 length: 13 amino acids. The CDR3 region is CASSFYLDSPLHF. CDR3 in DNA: TGTGCCAGCAGCTTTTATTTGGATTCACCCCTCCACTTT.

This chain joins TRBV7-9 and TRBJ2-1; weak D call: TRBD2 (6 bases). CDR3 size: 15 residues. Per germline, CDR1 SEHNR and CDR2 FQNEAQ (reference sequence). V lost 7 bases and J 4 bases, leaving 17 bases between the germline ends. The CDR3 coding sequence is TGTGCCAGCACAAGACGGGAGCGGCGGTACAATGAGCAGTTCTTC. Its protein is CASTRRERRYNEQFF.

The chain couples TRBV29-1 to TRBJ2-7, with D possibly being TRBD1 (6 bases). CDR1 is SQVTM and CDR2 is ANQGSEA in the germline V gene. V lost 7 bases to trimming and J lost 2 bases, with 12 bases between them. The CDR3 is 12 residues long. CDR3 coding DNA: TGCAGCGCTTCAGGGGACACCTACGAGCAGTACTTC. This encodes CSASGDTYEQYF.

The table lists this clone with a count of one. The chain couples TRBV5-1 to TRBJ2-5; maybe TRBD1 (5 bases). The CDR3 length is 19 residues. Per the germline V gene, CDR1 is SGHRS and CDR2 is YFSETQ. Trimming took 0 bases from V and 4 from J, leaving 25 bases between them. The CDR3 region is CASSLEGWGGRAGPETQYF. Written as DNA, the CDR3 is TGCGCCAGCAGCTTGGAAGGTTGGGGCGGCAGGGCTGGCCCAGAGACCCAGTACTTC.